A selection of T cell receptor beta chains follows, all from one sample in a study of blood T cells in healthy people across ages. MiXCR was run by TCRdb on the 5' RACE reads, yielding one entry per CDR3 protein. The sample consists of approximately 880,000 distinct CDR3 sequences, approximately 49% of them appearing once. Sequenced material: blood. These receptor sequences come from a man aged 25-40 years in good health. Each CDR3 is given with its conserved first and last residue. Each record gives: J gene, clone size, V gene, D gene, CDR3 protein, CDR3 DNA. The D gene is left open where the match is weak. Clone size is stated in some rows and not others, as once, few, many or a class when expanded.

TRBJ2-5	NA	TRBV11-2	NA	CASSTTRTGRETQYF	TGTGCCAGCAGCACGACAAGGACGGGACGAGAGACCCAGTACTTC
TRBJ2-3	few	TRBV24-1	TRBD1	CATRGTATDTQYF	TGTGCCACCAGAGGGACAGCCACAGATACGCAGTATTTT
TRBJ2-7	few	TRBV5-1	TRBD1	CASSGGQGASAYEQYF	TGCGCCAGCAGCGGAGGACAGGGGGCCTCAGCCTACGAGCAGTACTTC
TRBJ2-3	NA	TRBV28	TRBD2	CASSLLSGAGTDTQYF	TGTGCCAGCAGTTTGCTTAGCGGGGCTGGCACAGATACGCAGTATTTT
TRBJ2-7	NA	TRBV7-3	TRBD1	CASRGITGVEQYF	TGTGCCAGCAGGGGGATTACAGGGGTAGAGCAGTACTTC
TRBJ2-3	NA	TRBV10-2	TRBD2	CASRREGDTDTQYF	TGCGCCAGCCGTAGGGAGGGAGACACAGATACGCAGTATTTT
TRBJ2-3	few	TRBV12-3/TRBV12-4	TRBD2	CASSYGAGDGDTQYF	TGTGCCAGCAGTTACGGGGCGGGGGATGGAGATACGCAGTATTTT
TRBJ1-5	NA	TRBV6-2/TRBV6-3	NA	CASSLASLTSNQPQHF	TGTGCCAGCAGCCTCGCTTCCCTTACTAGCAATCAGCCCCAGCATTTT
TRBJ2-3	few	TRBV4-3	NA	CASSRRGGPTDTQYF	TGCGCCAGCAGCCGTCGGGGCGGCCCCACAGATACGCAGTATTTT
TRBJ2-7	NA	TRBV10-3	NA	CAIREGYSYEQYF	TGTGCCATCAGAGAAGGCTACTCCTACGAGCAGTACTTC
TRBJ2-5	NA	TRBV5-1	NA	CASSSFGQLQETQYF	TGCGCCAGCAGCTCGTTCGGGCAACTCCAAGAGACCCAGTACTTC
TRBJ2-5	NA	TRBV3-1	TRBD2	CASGRGGQETQYF	TGTGCCAGCGGGCGGGGGGGCCAAGAGACCCAGTACTTC
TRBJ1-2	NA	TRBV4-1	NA	CASSQDTPRGLVGYTF	TGCGCCAGCAGCCAAGATACACCTCGGGGGCTGGTGGGCTACACCTTC
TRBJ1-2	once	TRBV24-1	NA	CATSDLRTDGYTF	TGTGCCACCAGTGATCTCCGGACGGATGGCTACACCTTC
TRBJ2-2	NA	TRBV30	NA	CAWSVRTNTGELFF	TGTGCCTGGAGTGTACGGACGAACACCGGGGAGCTGTTTTTT
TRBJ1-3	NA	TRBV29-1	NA	CSVRISGNTIYF	TGCAGCGTCAGGATCTCTGGAAACACCATATATTTT
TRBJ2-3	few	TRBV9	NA	CASTNRGSGDTQYF	TGTGCCAGCACCAATAGGGGGTCCGGAGATACGCAGTATTTT
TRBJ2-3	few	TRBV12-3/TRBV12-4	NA	CASNLGGDTQYF	TGTGCCAGCAATCTGGGTGGGGATACGCAGTATTTT
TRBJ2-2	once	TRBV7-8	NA	CASSRIGTGELFF	TGTGCCAGCAGCCGAATCGGCACCGGGGAGCTGTTTTTT
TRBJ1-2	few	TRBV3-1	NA	CASSQEPGKAYGYTF	TGTGCCAGCAGCCAAGAACCGGGAAAGGCCTATGGCTACACCTTC
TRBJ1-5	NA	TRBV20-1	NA	CSARANRPIRDQPQHF	TGCAGTGCTAGAGCCAATAGACCGATCCGGGATCAGCCCCAGCATTTT
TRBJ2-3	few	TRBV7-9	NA	CASSPRGGSPTDTQYF	TGTGCCAGCAGCCCAAGGGGGGGTTCCCCTACAGATACGCAGTATTTT
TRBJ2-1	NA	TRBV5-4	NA	CASSVATVYNEQFF	TGTGCCAGCAGCGTGGCGACAGTTTACAATGAGCAGTTCTTC
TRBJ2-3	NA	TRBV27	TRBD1	CASSTTGGYGGDTQYF	TGTGCCAGCAGTACGACAGGGGGCTATGGAGGAGATACGCAGTATTTT
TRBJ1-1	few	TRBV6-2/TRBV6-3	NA	CASSYRGSEAFF	TGTGCCAGCAGTTACAGGGGCTCTGAAGCTTTCTTT
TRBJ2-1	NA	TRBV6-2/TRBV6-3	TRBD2	CASSYSWLAGGNNEQFF	TGTGCCAGCAGTTACTCTTGGCTAGCGGGGGGCAACAATGAGCAGTTCTTC